The T cell receptor beta chain described here comes from a study of cytomegalovirus exposure and HLA in healthy donors. Whole-study findings and limits: In vitro experiments confirmed that a few CMV-associated chains were specific for CMV antigens. The study recorded 150 to 200 TCR beta chains that were cytomegalovirus-associated.

This clone has a handful of counts. Antigen unknown. The CDR3 is 18 residues long. Germline V gene lookup returns CDR1 SGDLS and CDR2 YYNGEE. Unmatched junction bases numbered 19, after V lost 4 bases and J lost 6 bases. The assay was immunoSEQ multiplex PCR, and TCRdb's table has in-frame clones only and misses some. In the table there are hundreds of thousands of clones, about 90% of which are singletons. The rearrangement uses TRBV9 and TRBJ2-1, with 7 bases matching TRBD2. The receptor comes from a young man in good health and CMV-seropositive. The specimen sequenced was PBMCs. CDR3 bases: TGTGCCAGCAGCATAGGGGTCTTAGCGGGTACACCTGGCAATGAGCAGTTCTTC. The encoded protein is CASSIGVLAGTPGNEQFF. Drawing the rest from reference TRBV9 and TRBJ2-1, the complete variable domain is DSGVTQTPKHLITATGQRVTLRCSPRSGDLSVYWYQQSLDQGLQFLIQYYNGEERAKGNILERFSAQQFPDLHSELNLSSLELGDSALYFCASSIGVLAGTPGNEQFFGPGTRLTVL.